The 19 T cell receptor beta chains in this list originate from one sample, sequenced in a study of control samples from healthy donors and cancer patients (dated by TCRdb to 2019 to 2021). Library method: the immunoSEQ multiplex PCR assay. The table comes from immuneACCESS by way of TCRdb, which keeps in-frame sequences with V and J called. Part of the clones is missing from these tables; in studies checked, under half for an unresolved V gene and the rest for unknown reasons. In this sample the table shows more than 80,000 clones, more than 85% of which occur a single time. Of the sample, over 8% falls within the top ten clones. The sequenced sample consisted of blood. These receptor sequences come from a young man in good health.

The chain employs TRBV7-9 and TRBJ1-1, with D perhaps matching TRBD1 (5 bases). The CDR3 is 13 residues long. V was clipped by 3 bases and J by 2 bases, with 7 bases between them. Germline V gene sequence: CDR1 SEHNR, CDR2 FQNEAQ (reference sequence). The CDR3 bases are TGTGCCAGCAGCTTCGGGACCAACACTGAAGCTTTCTTT. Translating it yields CASSFGTNTEAFF.

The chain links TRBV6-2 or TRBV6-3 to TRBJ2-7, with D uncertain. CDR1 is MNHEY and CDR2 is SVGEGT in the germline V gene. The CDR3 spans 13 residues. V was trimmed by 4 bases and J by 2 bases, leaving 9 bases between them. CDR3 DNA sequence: TGTGCCAGCAGTTCTCGAAACACCTACGAGCAGTACTTC. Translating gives CASSSRNTYEQYF.

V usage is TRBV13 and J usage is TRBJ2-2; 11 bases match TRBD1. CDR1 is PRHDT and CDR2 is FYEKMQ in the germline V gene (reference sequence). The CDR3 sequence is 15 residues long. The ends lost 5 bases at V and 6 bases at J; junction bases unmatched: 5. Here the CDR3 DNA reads TGTGCCAGCAGCCTGGACAGGGGGCATCCCGGGGAGCTGTTTTTT. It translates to CASSLDRGHPGELFF.

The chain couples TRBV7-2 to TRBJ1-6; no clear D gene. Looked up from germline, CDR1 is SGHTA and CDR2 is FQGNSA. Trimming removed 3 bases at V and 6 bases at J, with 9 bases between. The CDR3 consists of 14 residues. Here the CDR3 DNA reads TGTGCCAGCAGCTTTATCAATATTAATTCACCCCTCCACTTT. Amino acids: CASSFININSPLHF. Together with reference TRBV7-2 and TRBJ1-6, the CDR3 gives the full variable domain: GAGVSQSPSNKVTEKGKDVELRCDPISGHTALYWYRQSLGQGLEFLIYFQGNSAPDKSGLPSDRFSAERTGGSVSTLTIQRTQQEDSAVYLCASSFININSPLHFGNGTRLTVT.

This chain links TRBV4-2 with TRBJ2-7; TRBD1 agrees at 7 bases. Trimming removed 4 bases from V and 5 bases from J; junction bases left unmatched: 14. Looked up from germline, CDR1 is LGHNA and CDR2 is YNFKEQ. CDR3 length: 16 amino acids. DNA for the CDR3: TGTGCCAGCAGCCGAGAGAGACAGGGAACACTCCACGAGCAGTACTTC. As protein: CASSRERQGTLHEQYF.

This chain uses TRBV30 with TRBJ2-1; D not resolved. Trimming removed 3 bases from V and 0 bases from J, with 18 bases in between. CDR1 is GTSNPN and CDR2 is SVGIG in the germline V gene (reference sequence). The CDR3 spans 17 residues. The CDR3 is CAWRPSLGQISYNEQFF. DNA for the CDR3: TGTGCCTGGAGGCCCTCGCTAGGTCAGATCTCCTACAATGAGCAGTTCTTC.

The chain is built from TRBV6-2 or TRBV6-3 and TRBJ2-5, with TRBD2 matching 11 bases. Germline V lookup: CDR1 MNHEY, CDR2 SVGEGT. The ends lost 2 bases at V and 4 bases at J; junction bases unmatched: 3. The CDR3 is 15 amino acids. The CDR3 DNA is TGTGCCAGCAGTTACCTAGCGGGAGGAATAGAGACCCAGTACTTC. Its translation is CASSYLAGGIETQYF.

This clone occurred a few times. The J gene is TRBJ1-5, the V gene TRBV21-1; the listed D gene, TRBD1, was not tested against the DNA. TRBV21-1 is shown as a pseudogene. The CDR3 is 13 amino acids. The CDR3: CASRGPLCQPQHF. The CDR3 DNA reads TGTGCCAGCAGGGGCCCCCTCTGTCAGCCCCAGCATTTT.

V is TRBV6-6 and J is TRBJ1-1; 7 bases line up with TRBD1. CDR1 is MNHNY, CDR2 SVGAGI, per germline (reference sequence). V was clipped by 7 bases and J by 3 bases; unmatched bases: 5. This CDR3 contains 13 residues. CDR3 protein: CASTTGPYTEAFF. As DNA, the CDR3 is TGTGCCAGCACGACAGGGCCGTACACTGAAGCTTTCTTT.

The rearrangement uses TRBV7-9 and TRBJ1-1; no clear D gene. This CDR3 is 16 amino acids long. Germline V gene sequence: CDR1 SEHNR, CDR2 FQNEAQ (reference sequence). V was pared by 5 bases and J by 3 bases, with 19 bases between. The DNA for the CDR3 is TGTGCCAGCAGCCCCCCTCCCCAAAGGTGGGACACTGAAGCTTTCTTT. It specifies CASSPPPQRWDTEAFF.

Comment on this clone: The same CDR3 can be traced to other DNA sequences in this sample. The CDR3 DNA reads TGTGCCAGCAGTCTGGAGGGGGGGACTGAAGCTTTCTTT. It yields the protein CASSLEGGTEAFF. This chain links TRBV12-3 or TRBV12-4 with TRBJ1-1; D is possibly TRBD1 (6 bases). The V and J ends lost 5 bases and 5 bases respectively, with 12 bases between them. The CDR3 covers 13 residues.

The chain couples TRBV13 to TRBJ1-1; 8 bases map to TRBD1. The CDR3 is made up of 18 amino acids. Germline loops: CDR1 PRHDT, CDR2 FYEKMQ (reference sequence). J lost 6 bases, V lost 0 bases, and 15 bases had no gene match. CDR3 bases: TGTGCCAGCAGCTTAGGTCGGCGACAGGTTTTACAGGGGGCTGAAGCTTTCTTT. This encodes CASSLGRRQVLQGAEAFF.

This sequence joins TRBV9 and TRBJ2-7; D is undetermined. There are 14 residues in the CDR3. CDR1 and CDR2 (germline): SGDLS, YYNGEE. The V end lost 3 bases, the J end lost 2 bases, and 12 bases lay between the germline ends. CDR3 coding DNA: TGTGCCAGCAGCGCTGGCGGCTCGCCCTACGAGCAGTACTTC. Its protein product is CASSAGGSPYEQYF.

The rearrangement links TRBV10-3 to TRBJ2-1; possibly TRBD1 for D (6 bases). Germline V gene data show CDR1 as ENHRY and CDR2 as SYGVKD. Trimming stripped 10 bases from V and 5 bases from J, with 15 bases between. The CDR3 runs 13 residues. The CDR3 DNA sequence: TGTGCCACCTCGGCAGGGGTCAACAATGAGCAGTTCTTC. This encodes CATSAGVNNEQFF.

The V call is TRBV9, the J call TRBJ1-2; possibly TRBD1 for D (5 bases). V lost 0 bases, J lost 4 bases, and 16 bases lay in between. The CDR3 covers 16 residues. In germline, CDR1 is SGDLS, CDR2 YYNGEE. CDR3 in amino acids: CASSVVTGDGVYGYTF. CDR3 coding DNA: TGTGCCAGCAGCGTAGTAACAGGCGATGGGGTCTATGGCTACACCTTC.

CDR3 region: CASSLKSYGDNSPLHF. The CDR3 DNA reads TGTGCCAGCAGTCTCAAGAGCTACGGAGATAATTCACCCCTCCACTTT. V usage is TRBV27 and J usage is TRBJ1-6, with unresolved D. The germline V gene encodes CDR1 MNHEY and CDR2 SMNVEV (reference sequence). V lost 5 bases, J lost 5 bases, and 16 bases lay in between. The CDR3 contains 16 residues.

CDR3 region: CASSYEAPGYEQYF. CDR3 DNA sequence: TGTGCCAGCAGTTACGAGGCTCCGGGCTACGAGCAGTACTTC. The chain joins TRBV6-5 to TRBJ2-7; D ambiguous. Per the germline V gene, CDR1 is MNHEY and CDR2 is SVGAGI. The CDR3 spans 14 residues. Trimming cost V 2 bases and J 3 bases, with 11 bases left between them.

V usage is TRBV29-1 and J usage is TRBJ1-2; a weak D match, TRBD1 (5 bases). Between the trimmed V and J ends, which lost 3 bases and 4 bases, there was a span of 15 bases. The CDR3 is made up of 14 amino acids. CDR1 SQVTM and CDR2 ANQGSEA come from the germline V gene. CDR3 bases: TGCAGCGTTGACGACAGAAGAAGCTTCTATGGCTACACCTTC. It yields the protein CSVDDRRSFYGYTF.

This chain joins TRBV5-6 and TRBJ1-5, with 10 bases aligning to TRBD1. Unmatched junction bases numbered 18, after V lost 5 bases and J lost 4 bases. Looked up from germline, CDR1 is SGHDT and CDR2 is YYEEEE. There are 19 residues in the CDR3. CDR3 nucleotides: TGTGCCAGCAGTTACACCGGGACAGGGGCAGCCCGGAGGAATCAGCCCCAGCATTTT. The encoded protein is CASSYTGTGAARRNQPQHF.